This T cell receptor beta chain was captured in a study of blood T cell repertoires in COVID-19. Study as a whole: COVID-19 samples, acute and convalescent, were from the United States, Italy and Spain. The analysed material was cDNA or gDNA that came from T cells, B-cell-depleted T cells, or PBMCs.

CDR1 is MGHDK, CDR2 SYGVNS, per germline. The V gene lost 3 bases and the J gene lost 8 bases, with 13 bases spanning the gap. CDR3 length equals 14 residues. As handled by the study authors: Reference gene primers were amplified, and this amplification served to estimate nucleated cell counts. The method was immunoSEQ multiplex PCR; TCRdb's version includes in-frame clones alone and lacks a portion of them. That table is the source of V, J and clone size, and D and trimming were worked out from the DNA. Of roughly 310,000 clones in the sample, around nine tenths are singletons; the top ten hold 4%. The sequencing input was peripheral blood. The sequence was obtained from a woman aged 45 to 65 with active or convalescent COVID-19. V is TRBV25-1 and J is TRBJ1-4; tentatively, D is TRBD1 (6 bases). DNA for the CDR3: TGTGCCAGCAGTGAGCCAGGGGCTGGGGAAAAACTGTTTTTT. Its translation: CASSEPGAGEKLFF.